The 26 T cell receptor beta chains below were found in one sample sequenced in a study of blood T cell repertoires in COVID-19. Clones were read by immunoSEQ multiplex PCR, and TCRdb kept only the in-frame ones, dropping some. The sample records 75,000 or so clones, roughly 80% being singletons. Material for sequencing was peripheral blood. Receptor source: a woman aged 70-85 years with acute or convalescent COVID-19.

In this sample, this clone turned up many times. J is TRBJ2-7 and V is TRBV7-3, with a possible D match to TRBD2 (6 bases). The length of the CDR3 is 13 residues. The V gene lost 2 bases and the J gene lost 5 bases, with 10 bases spanning the gap. CDR1 is SGHTA and CDR2 is FQGTGA in the germline V gene. CDR3 amino acids: CASSLGGWNEQYF. CDR3 in DNA: TGTGCCAGCAGCTTAGGGGGGTGGAACGAGCAGTACTTC.

CDR3 sequence: CASSHSYNEQFF. In DNA, the CDR3 is TGTGCCAGCAGCCACTCTTACAATGAGCAGTTCTTC. The gene calls are TRBV7-9 and TRBJ2-1; unclear D gene. Germline V gene lookup returns CDR1 SEHNR and CDR2 FQNEAQ (reference sequence). Trimming left V 5 bases short and J 4 bases short, with 6 bases between. The CDR3 is 12 amino acids.

The chain employs TRBV5-1 and TRBJ2-7, with a weak D call TRBD2 (6 bases). Per the germline V gene, CDR1 is SGHRS and CDR2 is YFSETQ. The CDR3 sequence is 15 residues long. Trimming took 0 bases from V and 5 from J, leaving 15 bases between them. CDR3 DNA: TGCGCCAGCAGCTTGGGAGGAGGGAGCGCCCACGAGCAGTACTTC. Translation gives CASSLGGGSAHEQYF.

The chain carries TRBV27 and TRBJ1-4; D is ambiguous. This CDR3 spans 13 amino acids. Germline V gives CDR1 MNHEY, CDR2 SMNVEV (reference sequence). V was clipped by 2 bases and J by 4 bases, with 5 bases between them. The CDR3 spells CASSLRFNEKLFF. CDR3 nucleotides: TGTGCCAGCAGTTTACGGTTTAATGAAAAACTGTTTTTT.

The V and J genes are TRBV20-1 and TRBJ2-1, with 14 bases lining up with TRBD2. Germline assignment: CDR1 DFQATT and CDR2 SNEGSKA (reference sequence). The CDR3 length is 17 residues. The ends lost 3 bases at V and 0 bases at J; junction bases unmatched: 4. CDR3 bases: TGCAGTGCTAGTCCCGGGACTAGCGGGAGCTCCTACAATGAGCAGTTCTTC. Translation gives CSASPGTSGSSYNEQFF.

Written as DNA, the CDR3 is TGTGCCAGCTCACCAGGGACAGGAAACTATGGCTACACCTTC. This sequence encodes CASSPGTGNYGYTF. J is TRBJ1-2 and V is TRBV18; 8 bases are shared with TRBD1. Germline V gene data show CDR1 as KGHSH and CDR2 as LQKENI. Trimming at V came to 2 bases and at J to 2 bases, leaving 1 base not matched to a gene. The CDR3 is 14 residues long.

The chain has TRBV6-1 and TRBJ2-3, with TRBD2 matching 9 bases. Germline-derived CDR1 and CDR2 are MNHNS and SASEGT. This CDR3 has 15 amino acids. With V trimmed by 1 base and J by 4 bases, 3 bases remained unmatched. CDR3 sequence (DNA): TGTGCCAGCAGTGAAGACCTAGCGGGACCAGATACGCAGTATTTT. Translated, it gives CASSEDLAGPDTQYF.

This clone appeared once. V is TRBV4-1 and J is TRBJ2-5; unclear D gene. CDR1 is MGHRA, CDR2 YSYEKL, per germline. The V gene lost 0 bases and the J gene lost 2 bases, with 13 bases spanning the gap. The CDR3 spans 16 residues. DNA for the CDR3: TGCGCCAGCAGCCAAGATCCCGGTATTCAACAAGAGACCCAGTACTTC. Encoded protein: CASSQDPGIQQETQYF.

The chain is built from TRBV3-1 (or the pseudogene TRBV3-2) and TRBJ1-5; 8 nucleotides match TRBD1. CDR3 length: 13 residues. V shed 3 bases, J shed 7 bases, and the junction held 2 bases outside the gene matches. Germline CDR1 is LGHDT and CDR2 is YNNKEL (reference sequence). The CDR3 nucleotides read TGTGCCAGCAGCCAGCAGGGGGCCCAGCCCCAGCATTTT. Protein product: CASSQQGAQPQHF.

The chain is built from TRBV7-8 and TRBJ1-6; D gene ambiguous. The CDR3 has 15 amino acids. V was pared by 1 base and J by 4 bases, with 8 bases between. Germline V gene lookup returns CDR1 SGHVS and CDR2 FQNEAQ. CDR3 coding DNA: TGTGCCAGCAGCTTAGAAACCGGTTATAATTCACCCCTCCACTTT. Translated: CASSLETGYNSPLHF. Drawing the rest from reference TRBV7-8 and TRBJ1-6, the complete variable domain is GAGVSQSPRYKVAKRGQDVALRCDPISGHVSLFWYQQALGQGPEFLTYFQNEAQLDKSGLPSDRFFAERPEGSVSTLKIQRTQQEDSAVYLCASSLETGYNSPLHFGNGTRLTVT.

The V call is TRBV4-2, the J call TRBJ2-1, with D perhaps matching TRBD2 (6 bases). Trimming took off 3 bases at V and 7 bases at J, with 16 bases between the two ends. Germline V gives CDR1 LGHNA, CDR2 YNFKEQ. The CDR3 is made up of 15 amino acids. CDR3 amino acids: CASSHGRSSENEQFF. In DNA, the CDR3 is TGTGCCAGCAGCCATGGACGATCTAGCGAGAATGAGCAGTTCTTC.

The chain uses TRBV20-1 and TRBJ1-5; 9 nucleotides align to TRBD1. The CDR3 is 20 residues long. Per germline, CDR1 DFQATT and CDR2 SNEGSKA (reference sequence). V trimming: 3 bases; J trimming: 2 bases; junction bases outside the gene matches: 20. CDR3 in DNA: TGCAGTGCTAGTACCCTTGTTAGGACAGGGGAACGGGCTGGCAATCAGCCCCAGCATTTT. The encoded protein is CSASTLVRTGERAGNQPQHF.

This chain joins TRBV30 and TRBJ1-2; D perhaps matches TRBD1 (5 bases). The CDR3 sequence is 11 residues long. In germline, CDR1 is GTSNPN, CDR2 SVGIG (reference sequence). With 3 bases removed from V and 4 bases from J, the gap between germline ends came to 6 bases. The CDR3 is CAWSTGYGYTF. The CDR3 DNA reads as TGTGCCTGGAGCACAGGCTATGGCTACACCTTC.

This clone was seen a single time. The chain joins TRBV12-5 to TRBJ1-4; D remains ambiguous. The germline gives CDR1 LGHNT, CDR2 FRNRAP. CDR3 size: 14 residues. Trimming took 2 bases from V and 4 from J, leaving 8 bases between them. CDR3 coding DNA: TGTGCTAGTGGTTTGCTCGGGGATAATGAAAAACTGTTTTTT. It translates to CASGLLGDNEKLFF.

This clone was recorded at least ten times. This rearrangement joins TRBV27 to TRBJ2-2; 9 bases line up with TRBD2. The germline V gene encodes CDR1 MNHEY and CDR2 SMNVEV (reference sequence). The CDR3 length is 16 residues. V lost 9 bases and J lost 4; bases outside the gene matches: 12. The CDR3 DNA is TGTGCCAGTCGTCTCACCGCGGGAGGGGGCACCGGGGAGCTGTTTTTT. It codes for CASRLTAGGGTGELFF.

V gene TRBV4-1 combines with J gene TRBJ1-4; D perhaps matches TRBD1 (6 bases). The germline CDR1 and CDR2 sequences are MGHRA and YSYEKL. CDR3 length: 15 amino acids. V gave up 4 bases and J gave up 7 bases, with 16 bases separating them. The CDR3 coding sequence is TGCGCCAGCAGCCCTATCGGGGGGCTTGGTGAAAAACTGTTTTTT. Its protein product is CASSPIGGLGEKLFF.

This clone showed up just once. The J gene is TRBJ2-6, the V gene TRBV7-3; TRBD1 might be the D (6 bases). The germline CDR1 and CDR2 sequences are SGHTA and FQGTGA. This CDR3 region has 15 residues. Trimming took 5 bases from V and 2 from J, leaving 10 bases between them. This CDR3 is CASSQTGTGANVLTF. The DNA of the CDR3 is TGTGCCAGCAGCCAAACAGGGACTGGGGCCAACGTCCTGACTTTC.

This chain joins TRBV27 and TRBJ1-4; unclear D gene. Deletions cut 5 bases from V and 0 bases from J, with 10 bases between. The CDR3 loop spans 15 amino acids. Germline values: CDR1 MNHEY, CDR2 SMNVEV (reference sequence). The CDR3 coding sequence is TGTGCCAGCAGTCCGTTAGACACAACTAATGAAAAACTGTTTTTT. It specifies CASSPLDTTNEKLFF.

The J gene is TRBJ2-7, the V gene TRBV5-1; unclear D gene. The V end lost 0 bases, the J end lost 3 bases, and 13 bases lay between the germline ends. The CDR3 spans 15 residues. The germline V gene encodes CDR1 SGHRS and CDR2 YFSETQ. The CDR3: CASSLAVDGLYEQYF. The CDR3 DNA is TGCGCCAGCAGCTTGGCCGTCGATGGGCTCTACGAGCAGTACTTC. Together with reference TRBV5-1 and TRBJ2-7, the CDR3 gives the full variable domain: KAGVTQTPRYLIKTRGQQVTLSCSPISGHRSVSWYQQTPGQGLQFLFEYFSETQRNKGNFPGRFSGRQFSNSRSEMNVSTLELGDSALYLCASSLAVDGLYEQYFGPGTRLTVT.

The chain employs TRBV6-5 and TRBJ1-5; tentative D call: TRBD1 (5 bases). The germline V and J ends were trimmed by 5 bases and 7 bases, with 12 bases remaining between them. The CDR3 has 13 residues. Germline CDR1 and CDR2: MNHEY and SVGAGI. The CDR3 nucleotides are TGTGCCAGCAGTACCCCCGGGGGACAGCCCCAGCATTTT. Translation gives CASSTPGGQPQHF.

This clone has a handful of counts. The gene calls are TRBV5-1 and TRBJ2-3; D gene ambiguous. V was cut by 4 bases and J by 4 bases, with 10 bases left in between. Germline values: CDR1 SGHRS, CDR2 YFSETQ. The length of the CDR3 is 13 residues. In DNA, the CDR3 is TGCGCCAGCAGCCCCCAACGGTCAGATACGCAGTATTTT. This encodes CASSPQRSDTQYF. Looking up the rest from reference TRBV5-1 and TRBJ2-3 gives the full variable domain: KAGVTQTPRYLIKTRGQQVTLSCSPISGHRSVSWYQQTPGQGLQFLFEYFSETQRNKGNFPGRFSGRQFSNSRSEMNVSTLELGDSALYLCASSPQRSDTQYFGPGTRLTVL.

This clone was seen a few times. The rearrangement uses TRBV27 and TRBJ2-1, with D tentatively TRBD2 (5 bases). Germline V gives CDR1 MNHEY, CDR2 SMNVEV (reference sequence). CDR3 length: 13 amino acids. Trimming pared 9 bases from V and 4 bases from J, leaving 13 bases between. The CDR3 DNA reads as TGTGCCAGTAAGGCGAGCGGTTACAATGAGCAGTTCTTC. This translates into CASKASGYNEQFF.

The chain couples TRBV6-5 to TRBJ2-5; TRBD2 agrees at 9 bases. The germline CDR1 and CDR2 sequences are MNHEY and SVGAGI. The CDR3 has 15 amino acids. The junction had 11 bases not matched to a gene; V was cut back by 7 bases and J by 5 bases. The CDR3 region is CASNRAGGRGETQYF. DNA of the CDR3: TGTGCCAGCAATCGAGCGGGAGGCCGGGGGGAGACCCAGTACTTC.

The gene calls are TRBV7-2 and TRBJ2-6, with D perhaps matching TRBD1 (5 bases). In germline, CDR1 is SGHTA, CDR2 FQGNSA. The length of the CDR3 is 15 residues. V lost 6 bases, J lost 2 bases, and 11 bases lay in between. CDR3 in amino acids: CASRKGVPGANVLTF. The CDR3 DNA follows: TGTGCCAGCAGGAAAGGGGTCCCTGGGGCCAACGTCCTGACTTTC. The full variable domain, with the rest looked up from reference TRBV7-2 and TRBJ2-6, is GAGVSQSPSNKVTEKGKDVELRCDPISGHTALYWYRQSLGQGLEFLIYFQGNSAPDKSGLPSDRFSAERTGGSVSTLTIQRTQQEDSAVYLCASRKGVPGANVLTFGAGSRLTVL.

J is TRBJ1-4 and V is TRBV2; 7 nucleotides line up with TRBD1. Trimming cost V 7 bases and J 8 bases; bases outside gene matches: 10. The CDR3 is 14 residues long. Germline V gene data show CDR1 as SNHLY and CDR2 as FYNNEI. The CDR3 sequence is CASNQGGEGEKLFF. CDR3 nucleotide sequence: TGTGCCAGCAACCAAGGGGGCGAAGGAGAAAAACTGTTTTTT.

The chain carries TRBV7-2 and TRBJ2-1; possible D gene TRBD2, 6 bases. Trimming removed 5 bases at V and 10 bases at J, with 21 bases between. Germline values: CDR1 SGHTA, CDR2 FQGNSA. The CDR3 sequence is 15 residues long. The CDR3 coding sequence is TGTGCCAGCAGCCGGTACGGGAGAGGAAGGGAGGAGCAGTTCTTC. It is translated as CASSRYGRGREEQFF.